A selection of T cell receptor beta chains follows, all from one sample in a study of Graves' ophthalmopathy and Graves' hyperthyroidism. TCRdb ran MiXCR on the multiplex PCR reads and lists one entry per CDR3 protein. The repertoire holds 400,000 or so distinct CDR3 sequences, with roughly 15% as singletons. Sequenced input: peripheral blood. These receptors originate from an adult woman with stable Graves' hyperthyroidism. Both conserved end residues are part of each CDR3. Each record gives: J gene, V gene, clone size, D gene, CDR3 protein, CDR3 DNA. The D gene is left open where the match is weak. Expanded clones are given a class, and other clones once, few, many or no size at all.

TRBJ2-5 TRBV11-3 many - CASSLSGRPGETQYF TGTGCCAGCAGCCTCTCCGGGAGACCTGGAGAGACCCAGTACTTC
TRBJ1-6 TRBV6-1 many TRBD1 CASSDPYWTGGEDSPLHF TGTGCCAGCAGTGATCCATACTGGACAGGGGGCGAAGATTCACCCCTCCACTTT
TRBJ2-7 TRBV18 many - CASSQSREGYEQYF TGTGCCAGCTCACAGTCTCGTGAAGGCTACGAGCAGTACTTC
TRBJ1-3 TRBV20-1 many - CSARPRRSGNTIYF TGCAGTGCAAGGCCCAGGCGTTCTGGAAACACCATATATTTT
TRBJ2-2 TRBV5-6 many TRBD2 CASSPNPWVAGNTGELFF TGTGCCAGCAGTCCGAATCCCTGGGTAGCGGGTAACACCGGGGAGCTGTTTTTT
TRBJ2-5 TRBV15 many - CATSRDGRALNAQYF TGTGCCACCAGCAGAGACGGCAGGGCCCTTAATGCCCAGTACTTC
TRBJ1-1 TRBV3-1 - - CASSQFLNTEAFF TGTGCCAGCAGCCAATTCCTGAACACTGAAGCTTTCTTT
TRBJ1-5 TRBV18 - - CASSPRGSLGQPQHF TGTGCCAGCTCACCACGAGGGAGCTTGGGGCAGCCCCAGCATTTT
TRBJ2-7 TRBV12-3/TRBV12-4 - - CASSPLPPSASSYDQYF TGTGCCAGCAGTCCCTTACCCCCTAGCGCGAGCTCCTACGATCAGTACTTC
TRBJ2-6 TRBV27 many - CASTLGSLSGAANVLTF TGTGCCAGCACTCTGGGCAGCCTCTCTGGGGCGGCCAACGTCCTGACTTTC
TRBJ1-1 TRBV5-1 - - CASRLGQMNTEAFF TGCGCCAGCAGATTAGGACAAATGAACACTGAAGCTTTCTTT
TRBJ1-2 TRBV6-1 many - CASNQGYGYTF TGTGCCAGCAATCAGGGCTATGGCTACACCTTC
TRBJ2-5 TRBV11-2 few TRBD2 CASSPRLAGVEETQYF TGTGCCAGCAGCCCCCGACTAGCGGGAGTTGAGGAGACCCAGTACTTC
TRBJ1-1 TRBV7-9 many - CASSPTDGAEAFF TGTGCCAGCAGCCCCACCGACGGAGCTGAAGCTTTCTTT
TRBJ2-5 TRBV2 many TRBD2 CASTRLAGLETQYF TGTGCCAGCACCCGACTAGCGGGTTTGGAGACCCAGTACTTC
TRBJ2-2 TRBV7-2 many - CASSSTPGYTGELFF TGTGCCAGCAGCTCAACCCCAGGGTACACCGGGGAGCTGTTTTTT
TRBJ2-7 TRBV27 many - CASSLSHKLSYEQYF TGTGCCAGCAGTTTATCACATAAACTCTCCTACGAGCAGTACTTC
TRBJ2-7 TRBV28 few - CASSLIGAVQLGYEQYF TGTGCCAGCAGTTTAATAGGGGCCGTCCAGCTCGGCTACGAGCAGTACTTC
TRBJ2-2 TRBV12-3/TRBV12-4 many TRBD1 CASRRNRGLGTGELFF TGTGCCAGCAGAAGAAACAGGGGGCTGGGCACCGGGGAGCTGTTTTTT
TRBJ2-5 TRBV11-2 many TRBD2 CASSFYRTSGTEETQYF TGTGCCAGCAGCTTCTATCGGACTAGCGGGACGGAAGAGACCCAGTACTTC
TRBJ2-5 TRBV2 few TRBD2 CASRPGLAGETQYF TGTGCCAGCAGACCGGGACTAGCGGGAGAGACCCAGTACTTC
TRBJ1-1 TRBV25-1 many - CASRGRGAEAFF TGTGCCAGCAGGGGACGGGGTGCTGAAGCTTTCTTT
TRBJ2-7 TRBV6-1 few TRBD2 CASRGTSGYDSYEQYF TGTGCCAGCAGGGGGACTAGCGGGTATGACTCCTACGAGCAGTACTTC
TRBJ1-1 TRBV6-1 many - CASSRISDVMAFF TGTGCCAGCAGTAGGATATCGGATGTTATGGCTTTCTTT